This T cell receptor (beta chain) was profiled in a study of T cells after yellow fever vaccination. Study background: Those fractions that held only low numbers of cells were prepared using the SMART-Seq v4 Ultra Low Input RNA kit. Findings and caveats of the study: Researchers noted that a small share of clonotypes showed up in both CD4 and CD8 compartments.

For this clonotype: Its antigen is currently unknown.

TCRdb reanalysed the 5' RACE reads using MiXCR and keeps one entry per CDR3 protein. The repertoire holds under 550,000 distinct CDR3 sequences, with 21% as singletons. Trimming pared 2 bases from V and 0 bases from J, leaving 10 bases between. The CDR3 is 15 amino acids. Germline CDR1 reads LNHDA; CDR2 reads SQIVND (reference sequence). Sequenced here: PBMCs, sampled 21 days after the first yellow fever vaccination. The clonotype was recovered from a young man who received the YFV17D yellow fever vaccine. This chain joins TRBV19 and TRBJ1-1; D ambiguous. The CDR3 DNA sequence: TGTGCCAGTAGTATAAAACCAGGCCTGAACACTGAAGCTTTCTTT. It is translated as CASSIKPGLNTEAFF.